The rows below give T cell receptor beta chains drawn from one sample of a study of cytomegalovirus exposure and HLA in healthy donors. Assay used: immunoSEQ multiplex PCR; TCRdb lists only in-frame clones, some missing. The data contain about 140,000 clones, 65% to 80% of them singletons. The sequencing sample was made of PBMCs. These receptors were obtained from a male donor in good health and CMV-seropositive. CDR3s include the opening cysteine and the closing phenylalanine or tryptophan. The D gene is left open where the match is weak. Part of the rows lack a size; the others show once, few, many or a class for expanded clones.

V gene: TRBV6-5; D gene: TRBD1; J gene: TRBJ2-3; clone size: .; CDR3 DNA: TGTGCCAGCAGGTGGGACAGGGGTTCAGATACGCAGTATTTT; CDR3 protein: CASRWDRGSDTQYF
V gene: TRBV5-1; D gene: .; J gene: TRBJ1-2; clone size: .; CDR3 DNA: TGCGCCAGCAGCTCTAGCGACGGAGCTGGCTACACCTTC; CDR3 protein: CASSSSDGAGYTF
V gene: TRBV27; D gene: .; J gene: TRBJ1-5; clone size: .; CDR3 DNA: TGTGCCAGCAGTTTAAAAGCGTCCTCGCCTGGTTTTCCCCAGCATTTT; CDR3 protein: CASSLKASSPGFPQHF
V gene: TRBV15; D gene: .; J gene: TRBJ2-7; clone size: .; CDR3 DNA: TGTGCCACCAGCAGAGATACGGTTTCCTACGAGCAGTACTTC; CDR3 protein: CATSRDTVSYEQYF
V gene: TRBV10-2; D gene: TRBD2; J gene: TRBJ2-1; clone size: .; CDR3 DNA: TGCGCCAGCTCAGGCAGGCTAGCGGGGGGGGATGAGCAGTTCTTC; CDR3 protein: CASSGRLAGGDEQFF
V gene: TRBV25-1; D gene: .; J gene: TRBJ2-7; clone size: .; CDR3 DNA: TGTGCCAGCAGTGATTCCGGGATTTCGTGGTACGAGCAGTACTTC; CDR3 protein: CASSDSGISWYEQYF
V gene: TRBV7-9; D gene: TRBD1; J gene: TRBJ1-3; clone size: .; CDR3 DNA: TGTGCCAGCAGCTTCGGGACAGAAGGAAACACCATATATTTT; CDR3 protein: CASSFGTEGNTIYF
V gene: TRBV25-1; D gene: TRBD1; J gene: TRBJ1-2; clone size: .; CDR3 DNA: TGTGCCAGCAAGATCCCAGGGGGCTATGGCTACACCTTC; CDR3 protein: CASKIPGGYGYTF
V gene: TRBV28; D gene: .; J gene: TRBJ1-2; clone size: .; CDR3 DNA: TGTGCCAGCTCTAATGTGGGGGCAAGCTACACCTTC; CDR3 protein: CASSNVGASYTF
V gene: TRBV7-6; D gene: TRBD1; J gene: TRBJ2-2; clone size: .; CDR3 DNA: TGTGCCAGCGCGGGGACAGGGGGACGAAGCGGGGAGCTGTTTTTT; CDR3 protein: CASAGTGGRSGELFF
V gene: TRBV19; D gene: .; J gene: TRBJ2-2; clone size: .; CDR3 DNA: TGTGCCAGTAGTATGGGGAGAAACACCGGGGAGCTGTTTTTT; CDR3 protein: CASSMGRNTGELFF
V gene: TRBV2; D gene: TRBD1; J gene: TRBJ1-1; clone size: .; CDR3 DNA: TGTGCCAGCAGCCGGGACAGGGTATGGACTGAAGCTTTCTTT; CDR3 protein: CASSRDRVWTEAFF
V gene: TRBV6-5; D gene: .; J gene: TRBJ2-1; clone size: .; CDR3 DNA: TGTGCCAGCAGTTACCCGGCTAGCCAGAACAAGCAGTTCTTC; CDR3 protein: CASSYPASQNKQFF
V gene: TRBV13; D gene: TRBD1; J gene: TRBJ1-1; clone size: .; CDR3 DNA: TGTGCCAGCAGCCAGCTTGAAGGGACAGGGCACACTGAAGCTTTCTTT; CDR3 protein: CASSQLEGTGHTEAFF
V gene: TRBV5-4; D gene: TRBD2; J gene: TRBJ2-1; clone size: .; CDR3 DNA: TGTGCCAGCAGCTATCTAGCGGGGGGGCCCAATGAGCAGTTCTTC; CDR3 protein: CASSYLAGGPNEQFF
V gene: TRBV6-5; D gene: .; J gene: TRBJ1-4; clone size: .; CDR3 DNA: TGTGCCACAAGTACCGACACCTCAACTAATGAAAAACTGTTTTTT; CDR3 protein: CATSTDTSTNEKLFF
V gene: TRBV4-1; D gene: .; J gene: TRBJ2-3; clone size: .; CDR3 DNA: TGCGCCAGCCGCCCGCCCGGGGGTGGCACAGATACGCAGTATTTT; CDR3 protein: CASRPPGGGTDTQYF
V gene: TRBV28; D gene: TRBD2; J gene: TRBJ2-3; clone size: few; CDR3 DNA: TGTGCCAGCAGTTTTCAAGCGGGAGCCAGAGATACGCAGTATTTT; CDR3 protein: CASSFQAGARDTQYF
V gene: TRBV4-3; D gene: .; J gene: TRBJ1-2; clone size: once; CDR3 DNA: TGCGCCAGCAGCCAAGAGATATCCGAGTCCTTCTATGGCTACACCTTC; CDR3 protein: CASSQEISESFYGYTF
V gene: TRBV6-1; D gene: .; J gene: TRBJ1-4; clone size: .; CDR3 DNA: TGTGCCAGCAGTGAAGCAGGGGGTGCGGCTGAAAAACTGTTTTTT; CDR3 protein: CASSEAGGAAEKLFF
V gene: TRBV6-5; D gene: TRBD2; J gene: TRBJ2-5; clone size: .; CDR3 DNA: TGTGCCAGCAGTTACTCGGGGGGGGAGACCCAGTACTTC; CDR3 protein: CASSYSGGETQYF
V gene: TRBV7-3; D gene: TRBD2; J gene: TRBJ2-2; clone size: .; CDR3 DNA: TGTGCCAGCAGCTTACTAGCGGGGGCCACCGGGGAGCTGTTTTTT; CDR3 protein: CASSLLAGATGELFF